This T cell receptor beta chain was obtained from a study of cytomegalovirus exposure and HLA in healthy donors. The study, taken as a whole, reports: Further analysis, carried out later, found HLA-associated TCR beta chains more clonally expanded than equally common other chains. TCR association rates varied by HLA locus in a later analysis, with DRB1 highest and HLA-C lowest.

13 Jbeta primers and 60 Vbeta primers were used for the PCR. Sequencing used immunoSEQ multiplex PCR; TCRdb keeps in-frame clones, though not all of them. The sample includes roughly 140,000 clones, 70% to 85% of them seen just once. Germline CDR1 reads SGDLS; CDR2 reads YYNGEE. This CDR3 is built from 15 residues. Losses at the gene ends were 3 bases for V and 6 bases for J; bases not matched to a gene: 9. This clone was observed a handful of times. Its antigen is currently unknown. Sequencing used PBMCs. The sequence came from a man aged 35-49 years in good health and CMV-seropositive. The V call is TRBV9, the J call TRBJ1-5, with TRBD1 identical over 7 bases. The CDR3 region is CASSGTGEPRQPQHF. The CDR3 region has the DNA TGTGCCAGCAGCGGGACAGGTGAGCCTCGTCAGCCCCAGCATTTT.